Below are 14 T cell receptor beta chains sequenced from a single sample in a study of blood T cell repertoires in COVID-19 (TCRdb year 2020). The library relied on the immunoSEQ multiplex PCR assay. The table comes from immuneACCESS by way of TCRdb, which keeps in-frame sequences with V and J called. Part of the clones is missing from these tables; in studies checked, under half for an unresolved V gene and the rest for unknown reasons. Recorded for this sample are 260,000 or so clones; 88% of them occurred a single time. In total, the top ten clones hold 0.7% of the sample. The sequenced sample consisted of peripheral blood. These TCRs come from a human donor in a cohort sampled during active COVID-19.

The J gene is TRBJ2-7, the V gene TRBV2, with D perhaps TRBD2 (6 bases). The V end lost 3 bases, the J end lost 0 bases, and 15 bases lay between the germline ends. This CDR3 has 16 residues. Germline lookup yields CDR1 SNHLY and CDR2 FYNNEI. For the CDR3, the DNA is TGTGCCAGCAGTGACTGGGGCGGGAAAAGCTCCTACGAGCAGTACTTC. Amino acid sequence: CASSDWGGKSSYEQYF.

This clone has a handful of counts. This chain connects TRBV7-2 to TRBJ2-7; TRBD2 matches at 9 bases. Germline loops: CDR1 SGHTA, CDR2 FQGNSA. The ends lost 6 bases at V and 4 bases at J; junction bases unmatched: 10. The length of the CDR3 is 15 residues. CDR3 coding DNA: TGTGCCAGCAGGACAGGGCTAGCGGGACTTTACGAGCAGTACTTC. Translation: CASRTGLAGLYEQYF.

V and J are TRBV6-5 and TRBJ2-7; D may be TRBD1 (5 bases). The CDR3 runs 13 residues. V gave up 1 base and J gave up 9 bases, with 13 bases separating them. Germline CDR1 reads MNHEY; CDR2 reads SVGAGI. CDR3 loop: CASSYFQSRAQYF. CDR3 nucleotides: TGTGCCAGCAGTTACTTCCAAAGCAGGGCGCAGTACTTC.

The chain is built from TRBV30 and TRBJ1-6; perhaps TRBD1 as D (6 bases). Trimming removed 1 base at V and 10 bases at J, with 17 bases between. The V gene's germline CDR1 is GTSNPN and CDR2 SVGIG (reference sequence). The CDR3 consists of 15 residues. The CDR3 DNA reads as TGTGCCTGGAGTGGCACCCACACAGACAGGTCACCCCTCCACTTT. It codes for CAWSGTHTDRSPLHF.

V usage is TRBV6-6 and J usage is TRBJ1-1, with unresolved D. Trimming took off 0 bases at V and 0 bases at J, with 5 bases between the two ends. CDR3 length equals 14 residues. Germline assignment: CDR1 MNHNY and CDR2 SVGAGI (reference sequence). This CDR3 reads CASSYSAVNTEAFF. CDR3 nucleotides: TGTGCCAGCAGTTACTCGGCTGTGAACACTGAAGCTTTCTTT.

The gene calls are TRBV7-2 and TRBJ2-7; TRBD2 matches 8 bases. The length of the CDR3 is 14 residues. Trimming took 4 bases from V and 2 from J; bases not matched to a gene: 4. Germline V lookup: CDR1 SGHTA, CDR2 FQGNSA. The CDR3: CASSSSGRTYEQYF. The CDR3 nucleotides are TGTGCCAGCAGCTCAAGCGGGAGAACCTACGAGCAGTACTTC.

V and J are TRBV9 and TRBJ1-1; 8 bases are shared with TRBD1. J gave up 1 base and V 4 bases, and 6 bases lay outside the gene matches. CDR3 length: 15 amino acids. CDR1 SGDLS and CDR2 YYNGEE come from the germline V gene. CDR3 region: CASSPRQGRNTEAFF. The CDR3 DNA reads as TGTGCCAGCAGCCCTCGACAGGGGAGGAACACTGAAGCTTTCTTT.

The chain is built from TRBV4-2 and TRBJ2-6; TRBD1 agrees at 7 bases. The germline V gene has CDR1 LGHNA and CDR2 YNFKEQ. This CDR3 has 18 amino acids. V lost 0 bases to trimming and J lost 0 bases; unmatched junction nucleotides: 5. The CDR3 sequence: CASSQERDRVSGANVLTF. The CDR3 region has the DNA TGTGCCAGCAGCCAAGAACGAGACAGGGTCTCTGGGGCCAACGTCCTGACTTTC.

Comment on this clone: The junction differs from germline at one of its ends, possibly a read error. This sequence joins TRBV7-8 and TRBJ1-2, with D perhaps matching TRBD1 (6 bases). The CDR3 contains 15 residues. Per germline, CDR1 SGHVS and CDR2 FQNEAQ. For the CDR3, the DNA is TGTGCCAGCAGCATAGCACAGGGCCCGAACTATGGCTACACCTTC. As protein: CASSIAQGPNYGYTF.

The rearrangement joins TRBV4-3 to TRBJ2-5; 11 bases fit TRBD1. The V and J ends lost 0 bases and 1 base, in that order; junction bases with no gene match: 4. Germline CDR1 is LGHNA and CDR2 is YSLEER. The CDR3 loop spans 17 amino acids. CDR3 sequence: CASSQDAGTGGQETQYF. In DNA, the CDR3 is TGCGCCAGCAGCCAAGATGCTGGGACAGGGGGCCAAGAGACCCAGTACTTC.

The V and J genes are TRBV20-1 and TRBJ2-5; D remains unclear. The CDR3 contains 11 residues. Trimming took 5 bases from V and 5 from J, leaving 9 bases between them. Germline V gene sequence: CDR1 DFQATT, CDR2 SNEGSKA (reference sequence). The CDR3 protein is CSALLGETQYF. In DNA form, the CDR3 reads TGCAGTGCTCTTCTTGGCGAGACCCAGTACTTC.

The chain carries TRBV19 and TRBJ2-7; 11 positions match TRBD2. J was trimmed by 4 bases and V by 3 bases; bases with no gene match: 8. Germline CDR1 reads LNHDA; CDR2 reads SQIVND (reference sequence). The CDR3 sequence is 16 residues long. The CDR3 DNA reads TGTGCCAGTAGTATTATCGGGTCTAGCGGGAGGTACGAGCAGTACTTC. Translation gives CASSIIGSSGRYEQYF.

The V call is TRBV18, the J call TRBJ2-7; D possibly corresponds to TRBD2 (6 bases). The CDR3 runs 13 residues. The V end lost 6 bases, the J end lost 3 bases, and 12 bases lay between the germline ends. Per germline, CDR1 KGHSH and CDR2 LQKENI. The CDR3 DNA is TGTGCCAGCTCGGAGACGGGGGACTACGAGCAGTACTTC. Encoded protein: CASSETGDYEQYF.

The chain is built from TRBV10-3 and TRBJ2-3, with D possibly matching TRBD1 (5 bases). Germline CDR1 is ENHRY and CDR2 is SYGVKD. The CDR3 length is 12 residues. V lost 6 bases to trimming and J lost 2 bases, with 6 bases between them. Here the CDR3 DNA reads TGTGCCATCAGGGACAACACAGATACGCAGTATTTT. It yields the protein CAIRDNTDTQYF.